These 32 T cell receptor beta chains originate from one sample sequenced in a study of control samples from healthy donors and cancer patients. Assay: immunoSEQ multiplex PCR; the TCRdb copy retains only in-frame clones and omits some. The table shows some 82,000 clones, with 87% occurring only once. The material sequenced was blood. The receptors stem from a man aged 50 to 59 in good health.

The chain employs TRBV7-8 and TRBJ2-7; 9 bases match TRBD1. The V gene end was trimmed by 0 bases and the J gene end by 3 bases; junction bases not matched to a gene: 6. Germline assignment: CDR1 SGHVS and CDR2 FQNEAQ. The CDR3 extends over 16 amino acids. The CDR3: CASSLAAGQGLYEQYV. The CDR3 nucleotides read TGTGCCAGCAGCTTAGCAGCGGGACAGGGCCTCTACGAGCAGTACGTC.

The CDR3 DNA reads TGTGCCAGCAGCCCCTCCGGGACAGAGAACAATGAGCAGTTCTTC. The encoded protein is CASSPSGTENNEQFF. The rearrangement uses TRBV9 and TRBJ2-1, with 7 positions matching TRBD1. This CDR3 region has 15 residues. J was trimmed by 5 bases and V by 4 bases; bases with no gene match: 9. CDR1 SGDLS and CDR2 YYNGEE come from the germline V gene.

The V gene is TRBV12-3 or TRBV12-4, the J gene TRBJ2-7; perhaps D is TRBD1 or TRBD2 (5 bases each). V shed 1 base and J shed 3 bases, with 7 bases lying between them. This CDR3 region has 13 residues. The CDR3 is CASSLGGSYEQYV. The CDR3, as DNA: TGTGCCAGCAGTTTAGGGGGGAGCTACGAGCAGTACGTC.

The V call is TRBV12-3 or TRBV12-4, the J call TRBJ1-3, with D possibly matching TRBD1 (5 bases). There are 13 residues in the CDR3. The germline V and J ends were trimmed by 6 bases and 2 bases, with 8 bases remaining between them. The CDR3 sequence is CASSWGAGNTIYF. In DNA, the CDR3 is TGTGCCAGCAGCTGGGGGGCTGGAAACACCATATATTTT.

This clone was found a few times. The chain combines TRBV30 with TRBJ2-6, with D uncertain. Deletions cut 5 bases from V and 0 bases from J, with 8 bases between. Looked up from germline, CDR1 is GTSNPN and CDR2 is SVGIG (reference sequence). The CDR3 contains 14 residues. CDR3 protein: CAWYRPSGANVLTF. DNA of the CDR3: TGTGCCTGGTATAGGCCCTCTGGGGCCAACGTCCTGACTTTC.

V is TRBV9 and J is TRBJ1-3; 7 nucleotides agree with TRBD1. The V gene's germline CDR1 is SGDLS and CDR2 YYNGEE. With V trimmed by 0 bases and J by 0 bases, 3 bases remained unmatched. The CDR3 consists of 16 residues. The CDR3: CASSVEAGGSGNTIYF. The CDR3 region has the DNA TGTGCCAGCAGCGTAGAGGCAGGGGGCTCTGGAAACACCATATATTTT.

The chain carries TRBV10-3 and TRBJ1-5; D ambiguous. This CDR3 is built from 13 residues. Germline V CDR1 and CDR2: ENHRY, SYGVKD. Trimming left V 6 bases short and J 7 bases short, with 13 bases between. In DNA, the CDR3 is TGTGCCATCAGACGGGGATCGGAACAGCCCCAGCATTTT. Its translation: CAIRRGSEQPQHF.

This clone was counted between two and nine times. V is TRBV6-5 and J is TRBJ1-2; a possible D gene is TRBD1 (6 bases). The CDR3 loop spans 11 amino acids. CDR1 and CDR2 (germline): MNHEY, SVGAGI. Trimming removed 7 bases from V and 8 bases from J, with 11 bases in between. CDR3 amino acids: CASKAGVGYTF. The DNA for the CDR3 is TGTGCCAGCAAGGCAGGGGTCGGCTACACCTTC.

This rearrangement joins TRBV4-1 to TRBJ2-1, with 8 positions matching TRBD1. This CDR3 is built from 13 residues. CDR1 and CDR2 from the germline V gene are MGHRA and YSYEKL. J lost 7 bases, V lost 4 bases, and 3 bases had no gene match. The CDR3 spells CASSPRQGNEQFF. CDR3 bases: TGCGCCAGCAGCCCCCGACAGGGGAATGAGCAGTTCTTC.

The genes are TRBV5-1 and TRBJ2-3, with TRBD2 matching 12 bases. From germline, CDR1 is SGHRS and CDR2 YFSETQ. Trimming at V came to 0 bases and at J to 6 bases, leaving 2 bases not matched to a gene. The length of the CDR3 is 15 residues. This CDR3 is CASSLGLAGVDTQYF. Here the CDR3 DNA reads TGCGCCAGCAGCTTGGGACTAGCGGGGGTGGATACGCAGTATTTT.

The chain joins TRBV2 to TRBJ1-1, with D possibly TRBD1 on 6 matching bases. Germline V lookup: CDR1 SNHLY, CDR2 FYNNEI. The CDR3 totals 15 residues. V lost 6 bases, J lost 3 bases, and 17 bases lay in between. For the CDR3, the DNA is TGTGCCAGCAGCTTCAATCCAGGGGAGGACACTGAAGCTTTCTTT. This translates into CASSFNPGEDTEAFF.

The chain joins TRBV7-2 to TRBJ2-1; TRBD2 matches 10 bases. Germline trimming cut 5 bases from V and 9 bases from J; bases unmatched to any gene: 10. CDR1 and CDR2 (germline): SGHTA, FQGNSA. There are 15 residues in the CDR3. The CDR3 coding sequence is TGTGCCAGCAGCCCGTCCGGGACTAGCGAGGCTGAGCAGTTCTTC. Protein product: CASSPSGTSEAEQFF.

The rearrangement joins TRBV9 to TRBJ2-1; D might be TRBD2 (6 bases). CDR3 length: 14 residues. V was clipped by 4 bases and J by 4 bases, with 12 bases between them. Germline V gives CDR1 SGDLS, CDR2 YYNGEE. CDR3 nucleotide sequence: TGTGCCAGCAGCTTAGTAGCGGATTACAATGAGCAGTTCTTC. Amino acids: CASSLVADYNEQFF.

The gene calls are TRBV4-1 and TRBJ1-2; D is uncertain. V shed 1 base and J shed 4 bases, with 10 bases lying between them. CDR3 length equals 14 residues. Germline V gene data show CDR1 as MGHRA and CDR2 as YSYEKL. This CDR3 is CASSQAFGFYGYTF. The CDR3 DNA follows: TGCGCCAGCAGCCAAGCCTTTGGGTTCTATGGCTACACCTTC.

V and J are TRBV27 and TRBJ2-1, with 11 bases fitting TRBD2. The CDR3 is 15 amino acids. Germline values: CDR1 MNHEY, CDR2 SMNVEV (reference sequence). V trimming: 5 bases; J trimming: 4 bases; junction bases outside the gene matches: 4. CDR3 loop: CASSDSGRAYNEQFF. The CDR3 nucleotides read TGTGCCAGCAGTGATAGCGGGAGGGCATACAATGAGCAGTTCTTC.

The rearrangement joins TRBV28 to TRBJ1-5; possibly TRBD1 for D (6 bases). CDR1 MDHEN and CDR2 SYDVKM come from the germline V gene. There are 13 residues in the CDR3. V lost 6 bases, J lost 5 bases, and 11 bases lay in between. The CDR3 coding sequence is TGTGCCAGCAGATATCCAGGGGATCAGCCCCAGCATTTT. It codes for CASRYPGDQPQHF. The whole variable domain, remainder taken from reference TRBV28 and TRBJ1-5, is DVKVTQSSRYLVKRTGEKVFLECVQDMDHENMFWYRQDPGLGLRLIYFSYDVKMKEKGDIPEGYSVSREKKERFSLILESASTNQTSMYLCASRYPGDQPQHFGDGTRLSIL.

The chain links TRBV30 to TRBJ1-1; tentatively, D is TRBD1 (5 bases). The CDR3 runs to 16 residues. Looked up from germline, CDR1 is GTSNPN and CDR2 is SVGIG (reference sequence). Deletions cut 2 bases from V and 2 bases from J, with 18 bases between. The CDR3 reads CAWSPGRKVTNTEAFF. In DNA form, the CDR3 reads TGTGCCTGGAGTCCGGGACGGAAGGTCACAAACACTGAAGCTTTCTTT.

V usage is TRBV7-2 and J usage is TRBJ2-3; TRBD1 matches at 8 bases. CDR1 SGHTA and CDR2 FQGNSA come from the germline V gene. This CDR3 contains 14 residues. The V and J ends lost 7 bases and 5 bases, in that order; junction bases with no gene match: 8. Here the CDR3 DNA reads TGTGCCAGCACCCGACAGGGGCGGAGAGATACGCAGTATTTT. It encodes CASTRQGRRDTQYF.

The V and J genes are TRBV29-1 and TRBJ1-1; 10 bases fit TRBD1. This CDR3 region has 14 residues. CDR1 and CDR2 (germline): SQVTM, ANQGSEA. The J segment lost 1 base and the V segment lost 8 bases, leaving 7 bases of the junction unmatched. CDR3 nucleotide sequence: TGCAGCACAGACAGGGGGCGTGGGAACACTGAAGCTTTCTTT. It specifies CSTDRGRGNTEAFF.

This chain connects TRBV5-1 to TRBJ2-2; 11 bases are shared with TRBD2. Germline trimming cut 4 bases from V and 1 base from J; bases unmatched to any gene: 9. The germline CDR1 and CDR2 sequences are SGHRS and YFSETQ. The CDR3 loop spans 18 amino acids. The CDR3 spells CASSATGTSGMNTGELFF. CDR3 sequence (DNA): TGCGCCAGCAGCGCGACCGGGACTAGCGGAATGAACACCGGGGAGCTGTTTTTT.

This clone was seen only once. This sequence joins TRBV19 and TRBJ2-1; a possible D gene is TRBD1 (5 bases). Germline V gene sequence: CDR1 LNHDA, CDR2 SQIVND (reference sequence). The germline V and J ends were trimmed by 7 bases and 10 bases, with 17 bases remaining between them. This CDR3 spans 13 amino acids. The CDR3 region has the DNA TGTGCCAGTAAGGGGCCCTTCGCCAGCGAGCAGTTCTTC. This translates into CASKGPFASEQFF. The full variable domain, its missing parts supplied by reference TRBV19 and TRBJ2-1, is DGGITQSPKYLFRKEGQNVTLSCEQNLNHDAMYWYRQDPGQGLRLIYYSQIVNDFQKGDIAEGYSVSREKKESFPLTVTSAQKNPTAFYLCASKGPFASEQFFGPGTRLTVL.

V gene TRBV5-1 combines with J gene TRBJ1-1, with TRBD1 as a possible D gene (5 bases). The CDR3 length is 15 residues. Per the germline V gene, CDR1 is SGHRS and CDR2 is YFSETQ. V dropped 0 bases and J dropped 5 bases, with 14 bases sitting between them. The CDR3, as DNA: TGCGCCAGCAGCTTGGCCCGCGTGGGGGAGACTGAAGCTTTCTTT. Amino acids: CASSLARVGETEAFF.

This chain links TRBV6-5 with TRBJ1-5; D is possibly TRBD1 (5 bases). The CDR3 has 14 amino acids. Trimming removed 6 bases from V and 7 bases from J, with 16 bases in between. The germline V gene encodes CDR1 MNHEY and CDR2 SVGAGI. The CDR3: CASSETGESQPQHF. The DNA for the CDR3 is TGTGCCAGCAGCGAGACGGGGGAGTCACAGCCCCAGCATTTT.

The chain couples TRBV30 to TRBJ2-5; D is unclear. The CDR3 is 14 amino acids. Germline V gene sequence: CDR1 GTSNPN, CDR2 SVGIG (reference sequence). V dropped 3 bases and J dropped 2 bases, with 13 bases sitting between them. In DNA, the CDR3 is TGTGCCTGGAGGAGCAGACCAAATCAAGAGACCCAGTACTTC. Protein product: CAWRSRPNQETQYF.

This chain links TRBV19 with TRBJ1-5; 12 nucleotides align to TRBD1. V was clipped by 7 bases and J by 6 bases; unmatched bases: 10. CDR1 is LNHDA and CDR2 is SQIVND in the germline V gene (reference sequence). CDR3 length: 16 residues. CDR3 nucleotide sequence: TGTGCCAGTAACCCACGGGACAGGGGGCGAGGTCAGCCCCAGCATTTT. It translates to CASNPRDRGRGQPQHF.

The chain employs TRBV20-1 and TRBJ2-1; a weak D match, TRBD2 (6 bases). The germline CDR1 and CDR2 sequences are DFQATT and SNEGSKA (reference sequence). The CDR3 is made up of 12 amino acids. V was shortened by 3 bases and J by 9 bases, with 12 bases between the two germline ends. The CDR3 region has the DNA TGCAGTGCTAGTGCGGGGATCGGTGAGCAGTTCTTC. Its protein product is CSASAGIGEQFF.

CDR3 amino acids: CASSLDRYAGYTF. CDR3 nucleotides: TGTGCCAGCAGCCTAGACAGGTATGCCGGCTACACCTTC. J is TRBJ1-2 and V is TRBV12-3 or TRBV12-4; maybe TRBD1 (6 bases). The CDR3 is made up of 13 amino acids. V lost 6 bases and J lost 8, with 16 bases in between.

The rearrangement links TRBV30 to TRBJ2-7; no firm D call. Germline CDR1 and CDR2: GTSNPN and SVGIG (reference sequence). The CDR3 consists of 13 residues. V lost 7 bases and J 6 bases, leaving 19 bases between the germline ends. The CDR3 DNA is TGTGCCTTCACCCAGGCCGGGTTCGGCGAGCAGTACTTC. Protein sequence: CAFTQAGFGEQYF.

The V and J genes are TRBV19 and TRBJ1-1; 7 nucleotides line up with TRBD1. The CDR3 extends over 15 amino acids. Germline CDR1 and CDR2: LNHDA and SQIVND (reference sequence). J gave up 1 base and V 5 bases, and 7 bases lay outside the gene matches. The chain's CDR3 is CASSRQGRGNTEAFF. CDR3 sequence (DNA): TGTGCCAGTAGTCGACAGGGACGGGGGAACACTGAAGCTTTCTTT.

The V and J genes are TRBV11-2 and TRBJ2-7; D is ambiguous. The V and J ends lost 0 bases and 1 base respectively, with 7 bases between them. The CDR3 is 14 amino acids. Looked up from germline, CDR1 is SGHAT and CDR2 is FQNNGV. CDR3 protein: CASSLDASSYEQYF. The CDR3 DNA reads as TGTGCCAGCAGCTTAGATGCCTCTTCCTACGAGCAGTACTTC.

This clone has only a few counts. The chain is built from TRBV13 and TRBJ2-7; 9 bases agree with TRBD2. V lost 5 bases and J lost 4; bases outside the gene matches: 9. This CDR3 has 15 amino acids. Per the germline V gene, CDR1 is PRHDT and CDR2 is FYEKMQ (reference sequence). CDR3 protein: CASSPLASGNYEQYF. The DNA for the CDR3 is TGTGCCAGCAGCCCCTTAGCTAGCGGGAATTACGAGCAGTACTTC.

The rearrangement uses TRBV10-3 and TRBJ1-2; D gene ambiguous. This CDR3 comprises 17 residues. Germline values: CDR1 ENHRY, CDR2 SYGVKD. With 0 bases removed from V and 2 bases from J, the gap between germline ends came to 16 bases. As DNA, the CDR3 is TGTGCCATCAGTGAGTCCTCCAGAATGGGTTCCAACTATGGCTACACCTTC. Residues: CAISESSRMGSNYGYTF.